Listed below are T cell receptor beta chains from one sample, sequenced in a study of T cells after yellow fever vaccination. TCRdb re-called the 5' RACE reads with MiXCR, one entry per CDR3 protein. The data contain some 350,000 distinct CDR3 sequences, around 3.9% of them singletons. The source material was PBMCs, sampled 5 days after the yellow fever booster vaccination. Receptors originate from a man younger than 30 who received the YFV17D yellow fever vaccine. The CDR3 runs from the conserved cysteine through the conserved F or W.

CDR3 protein: CASSGTGTGDEKLFF
J gene: TRBJ1-4
V gene: TRBV5-1

CDR3 protein: CAIRPTLNTEAFF
J gene: TRBJ1-1
V gene: TRBV10-3

CDR3 protein: CASSPGGSNSPLHF
J gene: TRBJ1-6
V gene: TRBV7-9

CDR3 protein: CAWEGGANEKLFF
J gene: TRBJ1-4
V gene: TRBV20-1

CDR3 protein: CASSDPGATNEKLFF
J gene: TRBJ1-4
V gene: TRBV5-1

CDR3 protein: CASSFRDRGREETQYF
J gene: TRBJ2-5
V gene: TRBV7-9

CDR3 protein: CSAIQRQGGNYGYTF
J gene: TRBJ1-2
V gene: TRBV20-1

CDR3 protein: CASSLAGFNYGYTF
J gene: TRBJ1-2
V gene: TRBV27

CDR3 protein: CSATRDGEGRALHF
J gene: TRBJ1-6
V gene: TRBV20-1

CDR3 protein: CASSSRRGGTDTQYF
J gene: TRBJ2-3
V gene: TRBV7-9

CDR3 protein: CASSSGQGDNQPQHF
J gene: TRBJ1-5
V gene: TRBV12-3/TRBV12-4

CDR3 protein: CASSPRTATGSGYTF
J gene: TRBJ1-2
V gene: TRBV7-9

CDR3 protein: CASSESGIRTDTQYF
J gene: TRBJ2-3
V gene: TRBV6-1

CDR3 protein: CASSQITGRPYNEQFF
J gene: TRBJ2-1
V gene: TRBV4-3

CDR3 protein: CASSPPSRGLMVPDTQYF
J gene: TRBJ2-3
V gene: TRBV7-2

CDR3 protein: CASRSGGGNTEAFF
J gene: TRBJ1-1
V gene: TRBV6-5

CDR3 protein: CAWSRWEGLQYF
J gene: TRBJ2-7
V gene: TRBV30

CDR3 protein: CATSGDAGQATDTQYF
J gene: TRBJ2-3
V gene: TRBV24-1

CDR3 protein: CASSIDQGYNQPQHF
J gene: TRBJ1-5
V gene: TRBV19

CDR3 protein: CSASPGGAKDTQYF
J gene: TRBJ2-3
V gene: TRBV20-1

CDR3 protein: CASSSAAAGPQLRTQYF
J gene: TRBJ2-5
V gene: TRBV7-2

CDR3 protein: CASSPKPLMNTEAFF
J gene: TRBJ1-1
V gene: TRBV7-3

CDR3 protein: CASSLRGNQETQYF
J gene: TRBJ2-5
V gene: TRBV11-3

CDR3 protein: CASSLGQGNEQFF
J gene: TRBJ2-1
V gene: TRBV5-1

CDR3 protein: CASSLQAGAPEDTQYF
J gene: TRBJ2-3
V gene: TRBV7-2

CDR3 protein: CASSYVHRGGKLFF
J gene: TRBJ1-4
V gene: TRBV6-2/TRBV6-3

CDR3 protein: CASSRQGSNYGYTF
J gene: TRBJ1-2
V gene: TRBV6-5

CDR3 protein: CAISPPSGANVLTF
J gene: TRBJ2-6
V gene: TRBV10-3

CDR3 protein: CASSYSGTLNTEAFF
J gene: TRBJ1-1
V gene: TRBV6-5

CDR3 protein: CASSHGDRADTQYF
J gene: TRBJ2-3
V gene: TRBV5-1

CDR3 protein: CASSDSGQTAFF
J gene: TRBJ1-1
V gene: TRBV6-6

CDR3 protein: CASSSRGERAREQYF
J gene: TRBJ2-7
V gene: TRBV7-2

CDR3 protein: CASSYFGRSGELFF
J gene: TRBJ2-2
V gene: TRBV6-2/TRBV6-3

CDR3 protein: CASSIVQGGEQFF
J gene: TRBJ2-1
V gene: TRBV19

CDR3 protein: CASNPRSFQETQYF
J gene: TRBJ2-5
V gene: TRBV6-2/TRBV6-3

CDR3 protein: CASSRPGQASYEQYF
J gene: TRBJ2-7
V gene: TRBV12-3/TRBV12-4

CDR3 protein: CASSQLPGVKDGYTF
J gene: TRBJ1-2
V gene: TRBV3-1

CDR3 protein: CASSFGRKNTEAFF
J gene: TRBJ1-1
V gene: TRBV7-2

CDR3 protein: CASSPVGATPAVNPLHF
J gene: TRBJ1-6
V gene: TRBV7-9

CDR3 protein: CASSLDEVGREQFF
J gene: TRBJ2-1
V gene: TRBV7-7

CDR3 protein: CASRETKETQYF
J gene: TRBJ2-5
V gene: TRBV2

CDR3 protein: CASSWPEIADTQYF
J gene: TRBJ2-3
V gene: TRBV5-4

CDR3 protein: CAISVGTYGYTF
J gene: TRBJ1-2
V gene: TRBV10-3

CDR3 protein: CASSIDSGDTQYF
J gene: TRBJ2-3
V gene: TRBV19

CDR3 protein: CASSQEGVRGDGNTIYF
J gene: TRBJ1-3
V gene: TRBV4-1

CDR3 protein: CASSQEAGAGANVLTF
J gene: TRBJ2-6
V gene: TRBV4-2

CDR3 protein: CASTPFTGTGANVLTF
J gene: TRBJ2-6
V gene: TRBV6-5

CDR3 protein: CASSPDVDRGDYNEQFF
J gene: TRBJ2-1
V gene: TRBV4-3

CDR3 protein: CASGVAGGPFLEQFF
J gene: TRBJ2-1
V gene: TRBV12-3/TRBV12-4